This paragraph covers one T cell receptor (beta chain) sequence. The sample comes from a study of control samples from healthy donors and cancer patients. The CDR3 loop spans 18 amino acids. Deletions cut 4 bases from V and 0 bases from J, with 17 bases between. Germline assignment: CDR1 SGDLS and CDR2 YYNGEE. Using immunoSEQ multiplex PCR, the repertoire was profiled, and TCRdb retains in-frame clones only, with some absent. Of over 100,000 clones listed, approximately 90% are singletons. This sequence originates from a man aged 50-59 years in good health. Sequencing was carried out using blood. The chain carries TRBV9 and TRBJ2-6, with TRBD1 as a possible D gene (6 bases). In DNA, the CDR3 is TGTGCCAGCAGCCACAGAACAGGGCCCAGCTCTGGGGCCAACGTCCTGACTTTC. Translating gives CASSHRTGPSSGANVLTF.